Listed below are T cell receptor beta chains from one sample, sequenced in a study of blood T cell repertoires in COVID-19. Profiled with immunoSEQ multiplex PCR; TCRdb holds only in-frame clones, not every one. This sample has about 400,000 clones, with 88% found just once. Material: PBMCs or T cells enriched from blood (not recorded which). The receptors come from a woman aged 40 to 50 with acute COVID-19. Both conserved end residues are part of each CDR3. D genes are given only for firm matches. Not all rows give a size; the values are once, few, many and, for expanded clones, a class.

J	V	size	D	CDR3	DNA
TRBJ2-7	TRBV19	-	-	CASSMERNYEQYF	TGTGCCAGTAGTATGGAGCGGAACTACGAGCAGTACTTC
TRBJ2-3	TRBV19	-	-	CASSPDTHFTDTQYF	TGTGCCAGTAGTCCGGACACTCACTTCACAGATACGCAGTATTTT
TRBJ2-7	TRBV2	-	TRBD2	CASQASGGYEQYF	TGTGCCAGCCAGGCTAGCGGGGGGTACGAGCAGTACTTC
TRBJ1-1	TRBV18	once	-	CASSGAGGTEAFF	TGTGCCAGCTCAGGGGCCGGGGGCACTGAAGCTTTCTTT
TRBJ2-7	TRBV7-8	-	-	CASSLIRFSSYEQYF	TGTGCCAGCAGCTTAATCCGTTTTAGCTCCTACGAGCAGTACTTC
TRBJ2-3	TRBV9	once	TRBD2	CASSVVRSGGRDTQYF	TGTGCCAGCAGCGTAGTTAGAAGCGGGGGCCGAGATACGCAGTATTTT
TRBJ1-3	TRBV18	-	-	CASSSPPRNTIYF	TGTGCCAGCTCATCACCCCCCAGAAACACCATATATTTT
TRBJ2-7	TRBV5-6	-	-	CASSFLAGPYEQYF	TGTGCCAGCAGCTTTTTGGCAGGGCCCTACGAGCAGTACTTC
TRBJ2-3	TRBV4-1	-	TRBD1	CASSRQGKEDTQYF	TGCGCCAGCAGCCGACAGGGAAAGGAGGATACGCAGTATTTT
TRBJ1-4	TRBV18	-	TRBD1	CASSPRTGGEEKLFF	TGTGCCAGCTCACCCCGGACAGGGGGAGAAGAAAAACTGTTTTTT
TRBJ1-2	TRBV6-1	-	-	CASSEPPGDLYGYTF	TGTGCCAGCAGTGAACCCCCGGGGGATCTCTATGGCTACACCTTC
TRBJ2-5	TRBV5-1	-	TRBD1	CASSLGAGGETQYF	TGCGCCAGCAGCTTGGGAGCAGGGGGTGAGACCCAGTACTTC
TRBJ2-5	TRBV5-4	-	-	CASSLVGGQETQYF	TGTGCCAGCAGCTTGGTAGGGGGCCAAGAGACCCAGTACTTC
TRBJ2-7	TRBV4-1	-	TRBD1	CASSRLPGQGVHEQYF	TGCGCCAGCAGCCGACTTCCGGGACAGGGGGTCCACGAGCAGTACTTC
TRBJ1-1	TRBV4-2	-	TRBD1	CASSPGQQIMNTEAFF	TGTGCCAGCAGCCCGGGACAGCAAATCATGAACACTGAAGCTTTCTTT
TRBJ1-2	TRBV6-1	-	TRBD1	CASSEASRGYGYTF	TGTGCCAGCAGTGAAGCGAGCAGGGGGTACGGCTACACCTTC